The 29 T cell receptor beta chains listed next were all sequenced from one sample in a study of blood T cell repertoires in COVID-19. Here immunoSEQ multiplex PCR was the method, and the copy in TCRdb shows in-frame clones only, minus some. The top ten clones hold 5.1% of a sample with 50,000 to 75,000 clones, about 90% of them seen once. Source material: peripheral blood. Receptors originate from a man at least 80 years old in a cohort sampled during active COVID-19.

This clone was detected only once. This chain joins TRBV6-2 or TRBV6-3 and TRBJ1-5; possible D gene TRBD1, 6 bases. Trimming shortened V by 2 bases and J by 5 bases, and 10 bases separated the two germline ends. The CDR3 is 14 amino acids. Germline-derived CDR1 and CDR2 are MNHEY and SVGEGT. CDR3 DNA: TGTGCCAGCAGTTACGGGGGCCCTTATCAGCCCCAGCATTTT. Translated: CASSYGGPYQPQHF.

V is TRBV19 and J is TRBJ1-2; 10 bases are a match to TRBD1. The trim removed 5 bases at V and 0 bases at J, leaving 3 bases unmatched. The CDR3 length is 15 residues. The germline V gene encodes CDR1 LNHDA and CDR2 SQIVND (reference sequence). As DNA, the CDR3 is TGTGCCAGTAGTGCCGACAGGGGGCCTAACTATGGCTACACCTTC. Translated, it gives CASSADRGPNYGYTF.

This clone is labeled medium-sized. The rearrangement uses TRBV28 and TRBJ2-1; 7 positions agree with TRBD1. The V and J ends lost 7 bases and 2 bases, in that order; junction bases with no gene match: 11. The CDR3 spans 16 residues. CDR1 is MDHEN and CDR2 is SYDVKM in the germline V gene. The chain's CDR3 is CASNPATGETYNEQFF. CDR3 sequence (DNA): TGTGCCAGCAACCCCGCCACAGGGGAGACCTACAATGAGCAGTTCTTC.

This rearrangement joins TRBV9 to TRBJ2-1, with D perhaps TRBD1 (6 bases). Trimming cost V 4 bases and J 8 bases, with 13 bases left between them. Germline V gene data show CDR1 as SGDLS and CDR2 as YYNGEE. The CDR3 covers 13 residues. The CDR3 sequence is CASSTHRAHEQFF. The CDR3 DNA reads TGTGCCAGCAGCACCCACAGGGCACATGAGCAGTTCTTC.

This clone has just one count. The chain recombines TRBV19 with TRBJ2-7, with 9 bases aligning to TRBD2. Germline V gives CDR1 LNHDA, CDR2 SQIVND (reference sequence). The CDR3 is 13 amino acids. Germline trimming cut 5 bases from V and 6 bases from J; bases unmatched to any gene: 5. The CDR3 DNA is TGTGCCAGTAGTCGTAGCGGGAGACCCGAGCAGTACTTC. As protein: CASSRSGRPEQYF.

V is TRBV27 and J is TRBJ1-2; TRBD1 is a possible D gene (6 bases). The V end was cut by 3 bases, the J end by 5 bases, with 19 bases between. This CDR3 is built from 16 residues. CDR1 is MNHEY, CDR2 SMNVEV, per germline (reference sequence). CDR3 protein: CASSLGGGQGKYGYTF. For the CDR3, the DNA is TGTGCCAGCAGTTTGGGCGGAGGTCAGGGGAAGTATGGCTACACCTTC.

J is TRBJ2-4 and V is TRBV14; the match to TRBD2 covers 11 bases. V gave up 0 bases and J gave up 16 bases; unmatched junction bases: 8. CDR3 length: 14 amino acids. Germline V gives CDR1 SGHDN, CDR2 FVKESK. Here the CDR3 reads CASSQDSSGRPSYF. The CDR3, as DNA: TGTGCCAGCAGCCAAGATTCTAGCGGGAGGCCCAGCTACTTC.

The genes are TRBV5-4 and TRBJ2-5; D is perhaps TRBD1 (6 bases). Germline values: CDR1 SGHNT, CDR2 YYREEE (reference sequence). This CDR3 has 13 amino acids. V lost 4 bases and J 3 bases, leaving 10 bases between the germline ends. The CDR3 sequence is CASSLRDKETQYF. The DNA of the CDR3 is TGTGCCAGCAGCCTACGGGACAAAGAGACCCAGTACTTC.

V gene TRBV9 combines with J gene TRBJ2-7, with a weak D call TRBD2 (6 bases). Germline CDR1 is SGDLS and CDR2 is YYNGEE. CDR3 size: 15 residues. V gave up 3 bases and J gave up 5 bases, with 18 bases separating them. The CDR3 region is CASSAGGNGVHEQYF. As DNA, the CDR3 is TGTGCCAGCAGCGCTGGAGGGAATGGGGTCCACGAGCAGTACTTC.

The V call is TRBV5-1, the J call TRBJ1-2; TRBD1 matches at 10 bases. V lost 4 bases to trimming and J lost 8 bases; unmatched junction nucleotides: 11. The CDR3 consists of 15 residues. The germline V gene encodes CDR1 SGHRS and CDR2 YFSETQ. The DNA of the CDR3 is TGCGCCAGCAGCCGAGGGACAGGGGCCGAGGAGGGCTACACCTTC. It yields the protein CASSRGTGAEEGYTF.

This chain joins TRBV29-1 and TRBJ2-5, with TRBD1 matching 8 bases. The V gene's germline CDR1 is SQVTM and CDR2 ANQGSEA. The junction had 5 bases not matched to a gene; V was cut back by 7 bases and J by 1 base. The CDR3 covers 13 residues. This chain's CDR3 is CSGQGASQETQYF. In DNA form, the CDR3 reads TGCAGCGGGCAGGGGGCATCCCAAGAGACCCAGTACTTC.

The chain is built from TRBV19 and TRBJ1-5, with a possible D match to TRBD1 (6 bases). There are 16 residues in the CDR3. V gave up 4 bases and J gave up 4 bases, with 17 bases separating them. Germline CDR1 LNHDA, CDR2 SQIVND (reference sequence). CDR3 nucleotides: TGTGCCAGTAGTACCTTTGGGGGGGCGCGGAATCAGCCCCAGCATTTT. Translating it yields CASSTFGGARNQPQHF. The variable domain in full, with the rest retrieved from reference TRBV19 and TRBJ1-5, is DGGITQSPKYLFRKEGQNVTLSCEQNLNHDAMYWYRQDPGQGLRLIYYSQIVNDFQKGDIAEGYSVSREKKESFPLTVTSAQKNPTAFYLCASSTFGGARNQPQHFGDGTRLSIL.

V is TRBV11-2 and J is TRBJ1-2, with D possibly being TRBD1 (5 bases). Germline loops: CDR1 SGHAT, CDR2 FQNNGV. V was trimmed by 1 base and J by 2 bases, leaving 17 bases between them. This CDR3 has 17 residues. The CDR3 loop is CASSLGSGGKGNYGYTF. The CDR3, as DNA: TGTGCCAGCAGCTTAGGTTCGGGGGGAAAGGGGAACTATGGCTACACCTTC.

This chain links TRBV27 with TRBJ2-3; 7 positions agree with TRBD2. The CDR3 has 13 residues. Trimming at V came to 6 bases and at J to 5 bases, leaving 5 bases not matched to a gene. Germline V gene data show CDR1 as MNHEY and CDR2 as SMNVEV (reference sequence). For the CDR3, the DNA is TGTGCCAGCAGGGGTGGGAGGGGAGATACGCAGTATTTT. It specifies CASRGGRGDTQYF.

The rearrangement links TRBV7-8 to TRBJ2-7; 7 bases map to TRBD1. The V gene's germline CDR1 is SGHVS and CDR2 FQNEAQ. The V and J ends lost 4 bases and 4 bases, in that order; junction bases with no gene match: 7. This CDR3 has 14 residues. CDR3 protein: CASSSLGRGYEQYF. CDR3 bases: TGTGCCAGCAGCTCCCTAGGCAGGGGGTACGAGCAGTACTTC.

V and J are TRBV21-1 and TRBJ1-4; the D segment call TRBD1 is taken from the table without a DNA check. TRBV21-1 is an annotated pseudogene. This CDR3 has 14 residues. The CDR3 nucleotides read TGTGCCAGCAGTACCGGGACAGATAATGAAAAACTGTTTTTT. Translating gives CASSTGTDNEKLFF.

V gene TRBV7-3 combines with J gene TRBJ2-1; 8 bases fit TRBD2. Trimming removed 3 bases from V and 5 bases from J; junction bases left unmatched: 6. This CDR3 has 15 residues. In germline, CDR1 is SGHTA, CDR2 FQGTGA. The CDR3 DNA reads as TGTGCCAGCAGCTTCTGGGCGGGGGGCAACAATGAGCAGTTCTTC. It yields the protein CASSFWAGGNNEQFF.

The V and J genes are TRBV29-1 and TRBJ2-5; D unresolved. CDR1 is SQVTM and CDR2 is ANQGSEA in the germline V gene. The CDR3 is 12 amino acids. V was pared by 3 bases and J by 4 bases, with 9 bases between. Here the CDR3 DNA reads TGCAGCGTTGACGGCGGCCGAGAGACCCAGTACTTC. It is translated as CSVDGGRETQYF.

Here the CDR3 reads CASSFGGSPLHF. In DNA form, the CDR3 reads TGTGCCAGCAGTTTCGGGGGTTCACCCCTCCACTTT. V gene TRBV12-3 or TRBV12-4 combines with J gene TRBJ1-6; maybe TRBD1 (5 bases). Trimming cost V 3 bases and J 9 bases, with 6 bases left between them. The length of the CDR3 is 12 residues.

This clone was detected a few times. The rearrangement joins TRBV6-6 to TRBJ2-4, with D possibly matching TRBD1 (5 bases). V shed 11 bases and J shed 0 bases, with 8 bases lying between them. Looked up from germline, CDR1 is MNHNY and CDR2 is SVGAGI (reference sequence). The CDR3 totals 12 residues. The CDR3 region has the DNA TGTGCCGCAGGGTCAGCCAAAAACATTCAGTACTTC. The encoded protein is CAAGSAKNIQYF.

The J gene is TRBJ1-1, the V gene TRBV7-8; the D is unclear. Germline loops: CDR1 SGHVS, CDR2 FQNEAQ. V lost 2 bases and J 3 bases, leaving 10 bases between the germline ends. This CDR3 contains 14 residues. The CDR3 protein is CASSLTTIHTEAFF. In DNA, the CDR3 is TGTGCCAGCAGCTTAACTACAATTCACACTGAAGCTTTCTTT.

V is TRBV30 and J is TRBJ1-5; the match to TRBD1 covers 10 bases. The CDR3 totals 18 residues. Germline lookup yields CDR1 GTSNPN and CDR2 SVGIG (reference sequence). Germline trimming cut 2 bases from V and 2 bases from J; bases unmatched to any gene: 12. CDR3 nucleotides: TGTGCCTGGAGTCTAACTGGACAGGGGGTTAGAGGCAATCAGCCCCAGCATTTT. The encoded protein is CAWSLTGQGVRGNQPQHF.

The genes are TRBV12-3 or TRBV12-4 and TRBJ2-1; D not resolved. The germline V and J ends were trimmed by 3 bases and 4 bases, with 7 bases remaining between them. CDR3 size: 13 residues. CDR3 sequence reads: CASSLASYNEQFF. In DNA, the CDR3 is TGTGCCAGCAGTTTGGCCAGTTACAATGAGCAGTTCTTC.

This clone has just one count. The rearrangement uses TRBV27 and TRBJ1-4; 10 nucleotides match TRBD1. The V and J ends lost 6 bases and 8 bases, in that order; junction bases with no gene match: 9. The CDR3 is 15 amino acids. Germline V lookup: CDR1 MNHEY, CDR2 SMNVEV (reference sequence). CDR3 protein: CASRLRQGAGEKLFF. CDR3 DNA sequence: TGTGCCAGCAGACTTAGACAGGGGGCAGGGGAAAAACTGTTTTTT.

V gene TRBV27 combines with J gene TRBJ1-4; 8 positions agree with TRBD1. V shed 3 bases and J 8 bases; nucleotides not matched to a gene: 5. The CDR3 consists of 14 residues. Looked up from germline, CDR1 is MNHEY and CDR2 is SMNVEV (reference sequence). The CDR3 reads CASSFQGAEEKLFF. DNA of the CDR3: TGTGCCAGCAGTTTCCAGGGGGCAGAAGAAAAACTGTTTTTT.

The genes are TRBV7-6 and TRBJ1-2; unclear D gene. This CDR3 has 13 residues. Per the germline V gene, CDR1 is SGHVS and CDR2 is FNYEAQ. V was cut by 3 bases and J by 0 bases, with 5 bases left in between. The DNA of the CDR3 is TGTGCCAGCAGCTTTCAATCTAACTATGGCTACACCTTC. Encoded protein: CASSFQSNYGYTF.

The chain links TRBV4-2 to TRBJ2-3; D is perhaps TRBD2 (6 bases). The length of the CDR3 is 16 residues. The germline V gene has CDR1 LGHNA and CDR2 YNFKEQ. V lost 0 bases to trimming and J lost 4 bases, with 14 bases between them. The CDR3 here is CASSQDSGVGADTQYF. The CDR3 DNA reads TGTGCCAGCAGCCAAGATTCGGGGGTAGGGGCAGATACGCAGTATTTT.

The chain couples TRBV19 to TRBJ2-6; a possible D gene is TRBD2 (5 bases). The CDR3 covers 16 residues. Trimming stripped 0 bases from V and 0 bases from J, with 6 bases between. Per the germline V gene, CDR1 is LNHDA and CDR2 is SQIVND (reference sequence). The CDR3 loop is CASSIDRGSGANVLTF. The CDR3 DNA sequence: TGTGCCAGTAGTATAGATCGGGGCTCTGGGGCCAACGTCCTGACTTTC.

This chain uses TRBV10-3 with TRBJ1-4; TRBD1 agrees at 9 bases. After removal of 5 bases from V and 8 bases from J, the junction contained 12 bases not matched to a gene. This CDR3 has 16 residues. Looked up from germline, CDR1 is ENHRY and CDR2 is SYGVKD. CDR3 nucleotide sequence: TGTGCCATCAGTCGAGATTGGACAGGGGATGGAGAAAAACTGTTTTTT. Its protein product is CAISRDWTGDGEKLFF.